The next 27 T cell receptor beta chains were all read from a single sample in a study of graft-versus-host responses after intestinal transplantation. Data came from immunoSEQ multiplex PCR; TCRdb stores just in-frame clones and leaves some out. Of 15,000 to 20,000 clones listed, about four fifths are singletons. The sequencing here drew on PBMCs, taken 14 days after transplant. The source of these receptors is a human patient who received an intestinal transplant, so some T cells may come from the graft donor.

The chain couples TRBV18 to TRBJ1-4; 7 positions agree with TRBD1. With 3 bases clipped from V and 10 bases from J, the junction kept 11 bases outside the gene matches. This CDR3 contains 15 residues. From germline, CDR1 is KGHSH and CDR2 LQKENI. For the CDR3, the DNA is TGTGCCAGCTCACCCCCGGAGTGGACAGGTGGAAAACTGTTTTTT. Amino acid sequence: CASSPPEWTGGKLFF.

The chain links TRBV2 to TRBJ1-1, with 8 bases identical to TRBD1. Germline V gene sequence: CDR1 SNHLY, CDR2 FYNNEI. The CDR3 extends over 14 amino acids. V lost 7 bases, J lost 0 bases, and 4 bases stayed unmatched. In DNA, the CDR3 is TGTGCCAGCACTCACAGGGGGTTGAACACTGAAGCTTTCTTT. Protein product: CASTHRGLNTEAFF.

The table lists this clone with a few counts. This chain links TRBV6-5 with TRBJ2-5; possible D gene TRBD2, 6 bases. The germline V gene encodes CDR1 MNHEY and CDR2 SVGAGI. The CDR3 covers 15 residues. V gave up 5 bases and J gave up 3 bases, with 16 bases separating them. This chain's CDR3 is CASSGLAKSEETQYF. CDR3 bases: TGTGCCAGCAGTGGCCTAGCGAAATCTGAAGAGACCCAGTACTTC.

This sequence joins TRBV30 and TRBJ1-4; D gene ambiguous. The CDR3 sequence is 14 residues long. Germline CDR1 is GTSNPN and CDR2 is SVGIG (reference sequence). Trimming stripped 2 bases from V and 5 bases from J, with 12 bases between. The CDR3 region has the DNA TGTGCCTGGAGTCGACCGAGCCTGAATGAAAAACTGTTTTTT. This encodes CAWSRPSLNEKLFF.

The chain links TRBV9 to TRBJ1-4; 9 nucleotides line up with TRBD1. Looked up from germline, CDR1 is SGDLS and CDR2 is YYNGEE. CDR3 size: 16 residues. After removal of 3 bases from V and 2 bases from J, the junction contained 5 bases not matched to a gene. CDR3 in amino acids: CASSETGGSTNEKLFF. The CDR3 DNA is TGTGCCAGCAGCGAGACAGGGGGTTCTACTAATGAAAAACTGTTTTTT.

The chain couples TRBV7-6 to TRBJ1-1, with TRBD1 identical over 8 bases. V was clipped by 1 base and J by 3 bases; unmatched bases: 13. This CDR3 has 18 amino acids. Germline assignment: CDR1 SGHVS and CDR2 FNYEAQ. This CDR3 is CASSLEWTGFFPDTEAFF. The CDR3 DNA reads TGTGCCAGCAGCTTAGAGTGGACAGGGTTCTTCCCGGACACTGAAGCTTTCTTT.

The V gene is TRBV10-2, the J gene TRBJ2-5; TRBD2 matches at 8 bases. Germline trimming cut 8 bases from V and 7 bases from J; bases unmatched to any gene: 15. CDR1 and CDR2 from the germline V gene are WSHSY and SAAADI. The CDR3 sequence is 15 residues long. The CDR3 loop is CASSISGGRFGTQYF. Written as DNA, the CDR3 is TGCGCCAGCTCAATATCGGGGGGGCGTTTCGGGACCCAGTACTTC.

The chain links TRBV25-1 to TRBJ2-5, with TRBD2 matching over 10 bases. This CDR3 has 16 residues. Germline V gives CDR1 MGHDK, CDR2 SYGVNS. V was pared by 0 bases and J by 1 base, with 2 bases of the junction left unmatched. The CDR3 DNA is TGTGCCAGCAGTGAATACGAGCGGGGGGGCCAAGAGACCCAGTACTTC. Its translation: CASSEYERGGQETQYF.

The chain recombines TRBV4-3 with TRBJ1-6; unclear D gene. Trimming stripped 1 base from V and 6 bases from J, with 10 bases between. CDR1 LGHNA and CDR2 YSLEER come from the germline V gene. This CDR3 region has 15 residues. DNA for the CDR3: TGCGCCAGCAGCCAAGTGGGCGGAGCTAATTCACCCCTCCACTTT. Translating gives CASSQVGGANSPLHF.

The V and J genes are TRBV10-3 and TRBJ2-5, with 8 bases fitting TRBD2. The CDR3 runs to 16 residues. CDR1 ENHRY and CDR2 SYGVKD come from the germline V gene. V gave up 3 bases and J gave up 4 bases; unmatched junction bases: 10. Here the CDR3 DNA reads TGTGCCATCAGTGATCTCTTGGGCGGGAGGAGAGAGACCCAGTACTTC. Translating it yields CAISDLLGGRRETQYF.

The rearrangement uses TRBV7-9 and TRBJ1-3; no clear D. This CDR3 spans 15 amino acids. Trimming took 1 base from V and 0 from J, leaving 7 bases between them. Germline V gene lookup returns CDR1 SEHNR and CDR2 FQNEAQ (reference sequence). The CDR3: CASSLVPSSGNTIYF. The CDR3, as DNA: TGTGCCAGCAGCTTAGTCCCCAGCTCTGGAAACACCATATATTTT.

The chain employs TRBV2 and TRBJ2-7, with 7 bases matching TRBD1. Germline CDR1 SNHLY, CDR2 FYNNEI. V shed 4 bases and J 0 bases; nucleotides not matched to a gene: 12. This CDR3 region has 17 residues. CDR3 DNA sequence: TGTGCCAGCAGTGGGTTGTTTATATGGGACAGCTCCTACGAGCAGTACTTC. Translating gives CASSGLFIWDSSYEQYF.

This chain links TRBV5-8 with TRBJ2-7; D is unclear. The CDR3 covers 10 residues. V was pared by 4 bases and J by 9 bases, with 8 bases between. Germline assignment: CDR1 SGHTS and CDR2 YDEGEE. As DNA, the CDR3 is TGTGCCAGCAGCCCGACAAGGCAGTACTTC. Its translation is CASSPTRQYF.

As concerns this clone: One end of the junction does not line up with germline, which may come from a read error. The rearrangement uses TRBV14 and TRBJ2-7; D is possibly TRBD2 (5 bases). CDR1 and CDR2 (germline): SGHDN, FVKESK. This CDR3 comprises 9 residues. CDR3 residues: CASSGLAIF. CDR3 nucleotides: TGTGCCAGCAGCGGCCTAGCTATCTTC.

The count of this clone is one. This chain uses TRBV4-1 with TRBJ1-2; no firm D call. The germline V gene has CDR1 MGHRA and CDR2 YSYEKL. Trimming left V 3 bases short and J 4 bases short, with 15 bases between. The CDR3 has 15 amino acids. This CDR3 reads CASSHWEAQGYGYTF. The CDR3 nucleotides are TGCGCCAGCAGCCATTGGGAGGCCCAAGGCTATGGCTACACCTTC.

V and J are TRBV28 and TRBJ1-4; unclear D gene. The V end lost 5 bases, the J end lost 0 bases, and 7 bases lay between the germline ends. This CDR3 has 14 amino acids. Germline lookup yields CDR1 MDHEN and CDR2 SYDVKM. The CDR3 is CASSITATNEKLFF. CDR3 in DNA: TGTGCCAGCAGTATCACAGCAACTAATGAAAAACTGTTTTTT. The complete variable domain, with remaining parts taken from reference TRBV28 and TRBJ1-4, reads DVKVTQSSRYLVKRTGEKVFLECVQDMDHENMFWYRQDPGLGLRLIYFSYDVKMKEKGDIPEGYSVSREKKERFSLILESASTNQTSMYLCASSITATNEKLFFGSGTQLSVL.

The chain has TRBV7-9 and TRBJ1-4; a weak D match, TRBD1 (6 bases). The CDR3 is 15 amino acids. Germline V gene lookup returns CDR1 SEHNR and CDR2 FQNEAQ (reference sequence). The V end lost 5 bases, the J end lost 3 bases, and 13 bases lay between the germline ends. The CDR3: CASSRRTASNEKLFF. The CDR3 DNA reads TGTGCCAGCAGCCGTAGGACAGCTTCTAATGAAAAACTGTTTTTT. The full variable domain, with the rest looked up from reference TRBV7-9 and TRBJ1-4, is DTGVSQNPRHKITKRGQNVTFRCDPISEHNRLYWYRQTLGQGPEFLTYFQNEAQLEKSRLLSDRFSAERPKGSFSTLEIQRTEQGDSAMYLCASSRRTASNEKLFFGSGTQLSVL.

V is TRBV5-1 and J is TRBJ2-3, with 9 positions matching TRBD2. The CDR3 covers 17 residues. V shed 0 bases, J shed 2 bases, and the junction held 7 bases outside the gene matches. The germline V gene encodes CDR1 SGHRS and CDR2 YFSETQ. CDR3 DNA: TGCGCCAGCAGCTTGGATCTAGCGGGGCTCCCCACAGATACGCAGTATTTT. Translation: CASSLDLAGLPTDTQYF.

The V and J genes are TRBV29-1 and TRBJ2-3; no clear D. The CDR3 covers 16 residues. The germline V gene encodes CDR1 SQVTM and CDR2 ANQGSEA. Trimming left V 3 bases short and J 0 bases short, with 16 bases between. CDR3: CSVDDWAQSSTDTQYF. The CDR3 region has the DNA TGCAGCGTTGACGATTGGGCGCAATCTAGCACAGATACGCAGTATTTT.

The chain is built from TRBV7-9 and TRBJ2-7; D is possibly TRBD2 (5 bases). Germline lookup yields CDR1 SEHNR and CDR2 FQNEAQ (reference sequence). V was pared by 2 bases and J by 3 bases, with 11 bases between. CDR3 size: 14 residues. The CDR3 nucleotides read TGTGCCAGCAGCTTAAATAGGGAGTTCTACGAGCAGTACTTC. This translates into CASSLNREFYEQYF.

The rearrangement links TRBV5-4 to TRBJ1-3; 9 positions match TRBD1. Germline values: CDR1 SGHNT, CDR2 YYREEE (reference sequence). V was clipped by 4 bases and J by 2 bases; unmatched bases: 4. The CDR3 runs to 15 residues. This CDR3 reads CASSPGTGTGNTIYF. The CDR3 DNA reads as TGTGCCAGCAGCCCCGGGACAGGGACTGGAAACACCATATATTTT.

This clone was recorded once. The rearrangement joins TRBV21-1 to TRBJ1-3; TRBD1 was called by the table and not checked on the DNA. TRBV21-1 is a pseudogene. This CDR3 comprises 14 residues. The chain's CDR3 is CATKGQASGNTIYF. CDR3 nucleotides: TGTGCCACCAAAGGACAGGCTTCTGGAAACACCATATATTTT.

This clone was counted once. V is TRBV13 and J is TRBJ2-6, with D tentatively TRBD1 (7 bases). V gave up 5 bases and J gave up 2 bases, with 19 bases separating them. Germline CDR1 is PRHDT and CDR2 is FYEKMQ (reference sequence). This CDR3 spans 18 amino acids. The CDR3 bases are TGTGCCAGCAGCGGCCGACAGGGCGGGGTCGCTGGGGCCAACGTCCTGACTTTC. As protein: CASSGRQGGVAGANVLTF.

J is TRBJ2-1 and V is TRBV7-3, with 11 nucleotides matching TRBD2. Per the germline V gene, CDR1 is SGHTA and CDR2 is FQGTGA. The CDR3 length is 15 residues. Germline trimming cut 2 bases from V and 8 bases from J; bases unmatched to any gene: 5. CDR3 in DNA: TGTGCCAGCAGCTTACTAGCGGGGGGACTGTATGAGCAGTTCTTC. This sequence encodes CASSLLAGGLYEQFF. The full variable domain, rest sourced from reference TRBV7-3 and TRBJ2-1, is GAGVSQTPSNKVTEKGKYVELRCDPISGHTALYWYRQSLGQGPEFLIYFQGTGAADDSGLPNDRFFAVRPEGSVSTLKIQRTERGDSAVYLCASSLLAGGLYEQFFGPGTRLTVL.

The CDR3 region is CASSDSYEQYF. In DNA form, the CDR3 reads TGTGCCAGCAGTGATTCCTACGAGCAGTACTTC. The chain carries TRBV2 and TRBJ2-7; D is unclear. V lost 3 bases and J 1 base, leaving 1 base between the germline ends. The CDR3 covers 11 residues. The germline gives CDR1 SNHLY, CDR2 FYNNEI. The whole variable domain, filled in from reference TRBV2 and TRBJ2-7, reads EPEVTQTPSHQVTQMGQEVILRCVPISNHLYFYWYRQILGQKVEFLVSFYNNEISEKSEIFDDQFSVERPDGSNFTLKIRSTKLEDSAMYFCASSDSYEQYFGPGTRLTVT.

V usage is TRBV27 and J usage is TRBJ2-7, with TRBD2 matching over 9 bases. CDR1 is MNHEY, CDR2 SMNVEV, per germline (reference sequence). Trimming removed 1 base from V and 4 bases from J; junction bases left unmatched: 8. The CDR3 loop spans 16 amino acids. This chain's CDR3 is CASSLYTGAGGYEQYF. The CDR3, as DNA: TGTGCCAGCAGTTTATATACGGGAGCGGGAGGTTACGAGCAGTACTTC.

The sample holds a few counts of this clone. The CDR3 loop is CASSLASGGDEQYF. CDR3 in DNA: TGTGCCAGCAGCTTGGCCAGCGGGGGCGACGAGCAGTACTTC. V and J are TRBV7-9 and TRBJ2-7; TRBD2 aligns across 8 bases. There are 14 residues in the CDR3. V dropped 3 bases and J dropped 5; count of bases not matched to a gene: 6. CDR1 is SEHNR and CDR2 is FQNEAQ in the germline V gene (reference sequence).